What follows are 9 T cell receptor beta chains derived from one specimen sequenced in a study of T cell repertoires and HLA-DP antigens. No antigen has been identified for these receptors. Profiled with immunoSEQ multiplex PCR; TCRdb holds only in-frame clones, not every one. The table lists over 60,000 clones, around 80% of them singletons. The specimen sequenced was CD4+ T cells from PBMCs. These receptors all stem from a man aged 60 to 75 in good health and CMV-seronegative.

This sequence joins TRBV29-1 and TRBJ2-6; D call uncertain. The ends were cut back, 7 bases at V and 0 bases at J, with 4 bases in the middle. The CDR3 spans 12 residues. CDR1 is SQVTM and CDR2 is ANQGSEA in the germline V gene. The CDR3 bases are TGCAGCGCCCACTCTGGGGCCAACGTCCTGACTTTC. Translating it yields CSAHSGANVLTF. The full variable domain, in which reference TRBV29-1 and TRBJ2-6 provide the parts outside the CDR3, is SAVISQKPSRDICQRGTSLTIQCQVDSQVTMMFWYRQQPGQSLTLIATANQGSEATYESGFVIDKFPISRPNLTFSTLTVSNMSPEDSSIYLCSAHSGANVLTFGAGSRLTVL.

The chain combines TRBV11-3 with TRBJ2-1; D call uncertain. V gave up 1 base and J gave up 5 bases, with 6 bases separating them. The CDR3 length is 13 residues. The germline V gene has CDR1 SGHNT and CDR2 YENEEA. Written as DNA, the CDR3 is TGTGCCAGCAGCTTAGGCAGAGACAATGAGCAGTTCTTC. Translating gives CASSLGRDNEQFF. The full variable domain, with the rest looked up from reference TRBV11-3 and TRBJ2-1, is EAGVVQSPRYKIIEKKQPVAFWCNPISGHNTLYWYLQNLGQGPELLIRYENEEAVDDSQLPKDRFSAERLKGVDSTLKIQPAELGDSAVYLCASSLGRDNEQFFGPGTRLTVL.

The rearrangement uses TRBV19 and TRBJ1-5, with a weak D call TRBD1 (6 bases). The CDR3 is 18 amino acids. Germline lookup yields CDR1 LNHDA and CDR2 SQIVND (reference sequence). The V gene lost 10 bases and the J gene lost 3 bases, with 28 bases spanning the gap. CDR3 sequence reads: CATRSVRGVQGHNQPQHF. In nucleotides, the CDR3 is TGTGCCACCCGATCCGTCCGCGGTGTACAGGGACACAATCAGCCCCAGCATTTT.

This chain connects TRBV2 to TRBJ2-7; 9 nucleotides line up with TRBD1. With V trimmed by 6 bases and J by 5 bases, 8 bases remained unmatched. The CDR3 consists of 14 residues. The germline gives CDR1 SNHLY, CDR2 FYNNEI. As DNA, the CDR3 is TGTGCCAGCAGCCCGGGACAGGGAATTGACGAGCAGTACTTC. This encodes CASSPGQGIDEQYF.

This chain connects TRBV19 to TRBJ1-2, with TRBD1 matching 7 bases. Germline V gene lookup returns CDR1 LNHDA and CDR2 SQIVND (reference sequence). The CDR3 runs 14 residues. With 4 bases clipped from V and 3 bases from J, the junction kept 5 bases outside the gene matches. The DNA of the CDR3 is TGTGCCAGTAGTAGGGACAGCGTTGACTATGGCTACACCTTC. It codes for CASSRDSVDYGYTF. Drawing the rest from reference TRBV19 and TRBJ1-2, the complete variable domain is DGGITQSPKYLFRKEGQNVTLSCEQNLNHDAMYWYRQDPGQGLRLIYYSQIVNDFQKGDIAEGYSVSREKKESFPLTVTSAQKNPTAFYLCASSRDSVDYGYTFGSGTRLTVV.

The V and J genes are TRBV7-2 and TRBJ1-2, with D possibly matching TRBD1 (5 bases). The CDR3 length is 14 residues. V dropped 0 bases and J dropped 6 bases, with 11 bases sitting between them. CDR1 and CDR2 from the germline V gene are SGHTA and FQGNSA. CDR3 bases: TGTGCCAGCAGCTTAGCGCAAGGGGTCCATGGCTACACCTTC. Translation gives CASSLAQGVHGYTF.

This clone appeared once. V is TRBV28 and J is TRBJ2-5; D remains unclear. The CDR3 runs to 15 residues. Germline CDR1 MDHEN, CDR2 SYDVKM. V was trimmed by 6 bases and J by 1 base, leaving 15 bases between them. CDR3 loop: CASRPLGALQETQYF. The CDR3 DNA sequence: TGTGCCAGCAGGCCTCTGGGCGCCCTCCAAGAGACCCAGTACTTC. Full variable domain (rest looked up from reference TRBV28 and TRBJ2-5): DVKVTQSSRYLVKRTGEKVFLECVQDMDHENMFWYRQDPGLGLRLIYFSYDVKMKEKGDIPEGYSVSREKKERFSLILESASTNQTSMYLCASRPLGALQETQYFGPGTRLLVL.

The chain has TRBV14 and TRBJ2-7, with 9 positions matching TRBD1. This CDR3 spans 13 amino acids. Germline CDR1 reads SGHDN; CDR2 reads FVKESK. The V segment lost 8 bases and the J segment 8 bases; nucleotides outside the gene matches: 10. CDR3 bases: TGTGCCAGCTCCCGGGACAGGGACGGCAAGCAGTACGTC. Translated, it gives CASSRDRDGKQYV.

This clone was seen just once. CDR3 DNA sequence: TGTGCCTGGAGTAGGATTGGCAGCGGGAACCAAGAGACCCAGTACTTC. Translation: CAWSRIGSGNQETQYF. The V call is TRBV30, the J call TRBJ2-5; 7 positions match TRBD2. This CDR3 spans 16 amino acids. The trim removed 2 bases at V and 0 bases at J, leaving 9 bases unmatched. From germline, CDR1 is GTSNPN and CDR2 SVGIG (reference sequence).